What follows are 25 T cell receptor beta chains derived from one specimen sequenced in a study of blood T cell repertoires in COVID-19. Using immunoSEQ multiplex PCR, the repertoire was profiled, and TCRdb retains in-frame clones only, with some absent. The sample carries over 80,000 clones, roughly 86% recorded once. The sequencing sample was made of peripheral blood. These receptors were obtained from a human donor in a cohort sampled during active COVID-19.

J is TRBJ2-4 and V is TRBV28; D is undetermined. This CDR3 has 14 amino acids. Germline assignment: CDR1 MDHEN and CDR2 SYDVKM. V lost 10 bases and J 2 bases, leaving 15 bases between the germline ends. The CDR3 sequence is CATAPQYTKNIQYF. The CDR3 DNA reads TGTGCCACCGCCCCGCAGTATACCAAAAACATTCAGTACTTC.

The chain carries TRBV11-3 and TRBJ2-2, with D tentatively TRBD1 (6 bases). CDR3 length: 13 amino acids. V shed 4 bases and J shed 9 bases, with 12 bases lying between them. Per the germline V gene, CDR1 is SGHNT and CDR2 is YENEEA. CDR3 residues: CASSSGGGRELFF. The DNA for the CDR3 is TGTGCCAGCAGCTCGGGTGGGGGCCGGGAGCTGTTTTTT.

This sequence joins TRBV4-1 and TRBJ2-3, with 9 bases fitting TRBD1. J lost 0 bases, V lost 4 bases, and 2 bases had no gene match. Germline lookup yields CDR1 MGHRA and CDR2 YSYEKL. The CDR3 consists of 15 residues. CDR3 protein: CASSRGQGSTDTQYF. The CDR3 DNA reads as TGCGCCAGCAGCCGCGGACAGGGGAGCACAGATACGCAGTATTTT.

The V and J genes are TRBV7-8 and TRBJ2-7, with 9 positions matching TRBD1. This CDR3 is 14 amino acids long. Germline V gene sequence: CDR1 SGHVS, CDR2 FQNEAQ. J gave up 6 bases and V 5 bases, and 8 bases lay outside the gene matches. CDR3 amino acids: CASSPRDRVSEQYF. CDR3 DNA: TGTGCCAGCAGCCCCCGGGACAGGGTCTCCGAGCAGTACTTC.

This chain links TRBV3-1 (or the pseudogene TRBV3-2) with TRBJ2-5, with 9 bases that match TRBD2. The CDR3 extends over 18 amino acids. Per germline, CDR1 LGHDT and CDR2 YNNKEL (reference sequence). The junction had 13 bases not matched to a gene; V was cut back by 4 bases and J by 1 base. The CDR3 nucleotides read TGTGCCAGCAGCCGATCCCTACTTCGCGGGAGGGTCCAAGAGACCCAGTACTTC. Amino acids: CASSRSLLRGRVQETQYF.

The chain links TRBV19 to TRBJ2-1; D is perhaps TRBD1 (5 bases). This CDR3 spans 16 amino acids. V gave up 2 bases and J gave up 4 bases, with 15 bases separating them. CDR1 and CDR2 (germline): LNHDA, SQIVND (reference sequence). The CDR3 DNA follows: TGTGCCAGTAGTATATTAGCTGGGGCCCTATACAATGAGCAGTTCTTC. Residues: CASSILAGALYNEQFF.

This sequence joins TRBV27 and TRBJ2-7; 10 nucleotides agree with TRBD1. CDR1 and CDR2 from the germline V gene are MNHEY and SMNVEV (reference sequence). The CDR3 extends over 12 amino acids. V trimming: 10 bases; J trimming: 5 bases; junction bases outside the gene matches: 5. The CDR3 DNA reads TGTGCCACGAGGACAGGGGGGCACGAGCAGTACTTC. This sequence encodes CATRTGGHEQYF.

This rearrangement joins TRBV25-1 to TRBJ1-1; D is ambiguous. The CDR3 spans 14 residues. Germline lookup yields CDR1 MGHDK and CDR2 SYGVNS. Deletions cut 1 base from V and 0 bases from J, with 6 bases between. The DNA for the CDR3 is TGTGCCAGCAGTGAATCTATCCTGAACACTGAAGCTTTCTTT. Translating gives CASSESILNTEAFF.

The chain has TRBV4-1 and TRBJ2-3; the D gene is possibly TRBD1 (5 bases). The CDR3 is 16 amino acids. V dropped 4 bases and J dropped 3 bases, with 17 bases sitting between them. In germline, CDR1 is MGHRA, CDR2 YSYEKL. CDR3 sequence reads: CASSPYRQWATDTQYF. The DNA for the CDR3 is TGCGCCAGCAGCCCATACAGACAGTGGGCTACAGATACGCAGTATTTT.

The V call is TRBV19, the J call TRBJ2-5; 7 bases are shared with TRBD2. CDR1 and CDR2 (germline): LNHDA, SQIVND (reference sequence). V was clipped by 3 bases and J by 2 bases; unmatched bases: 9. The CDR3 spans 16 residues. The DNA for the CDR3 is TGTGCCAGTAGTATTAATAGGGAGGGTGGGCAAGAGACCCAGTACTTC. Its translation: CASSINREGGQETQYF.

The chain uses TRBV11-1 and TRBJ1-1; 12 nucleotides agree with TRBD1. The CDR3 runs 15 residues. In germline, CDR1 is SGHAT, CDR2 FQDESV (reference sequence). The ends lost 5 bases at V and 5 bases at J; junction bases unmatched: 6. DNA for the CDR3: TGTGCCAGCAGCCAAGGGACAGGGGGCTGGACTGAAGCTTTCTTT. As protein: CASSQGTGGWTEAFF.

This chain uses TRBV9 with TRBJ2-5; D may be TRBD1 (5 bases). V was trimmed by 1 base and J by 5 bases, leaving 9 bases between them. Germline values: CDR1 SGDLS, CDR2 YYNGEE. The CDR3 has 13 amino acids. For the CDR3, the DNA is TGTGCCAGCAGCGTATCAGGGTCTGAGACCCAGTACTTC. Translating gives CASSVSGSETQYF. Full variable domain (remainder filled in from reference TRBV9 and TRBJ2-5): DSGVTQTPKHLITATGQRVTLRCSPRSGDLSVYWYQQSLDQGLQFLIQYYNGEERAKGNILERFSAQQFPDLHSELNLSSLELGDSALYFCASSVSGSETQYFGPGTRLLVL.

The chain carries TRBV6-6 and TRBJ2-5; D is perhaps TRBD2 (7 bases). The CDR3 consists of 15 residues. Trimming cost V 5 bases and J 1 base, with 14 bases left between them. The germline CDR1 and CDR2 sequences are MNHNY and SVGAGI (reference sequence). CDR3: CASSPGRGGQETQYF. The DNA of the CDR3 is TGTGCCAGCAGTCCGGGTAGGGGGGGCCAAGAGACCCAGTACTTC.

The J gene is TRBJ1-1, the V gene TRBV4-1; D is perhaps TRBD1 (5 bases). V was cut by 2 bases and J by 4 bases, with 20 bases left in between. The CDR3 has 17 residues. The germline gives CDR1 MGHRA, CDR2 YSYEKL. CDR3 sequence: CASSQSLYRGFGTEAFF. CDR3 bases: TGCGCCAGCAGCCAATCCCTTTACCGGGGGTTTGGCACTGAAGCTTTCTTT.

This clone has only a few counts. The genes are TRBV2 and TRBJ2-2, with D perhaps matching TRBD1 (5 bases). From germline, CDR1 is SNHLY and CDR2 FYNNEI. CDR3 size: 14 residues. The germline V and J ends were trimmed by 4 bases and 1 base, with 7 bases remaining between them. CDR3 loop: CASSGGRNTGELFF. The CDR3 DNA is TGTGCCAGCAGTGGGGGCAGGAACACCGGGGAGCTGTTTTTT.

The V gene is TRBV6-5, the J gene TRBJ2-1; tentative D call: TRBD1 (6 bases). CDR1 is MNHEY, CDR2 SVGAGI, per germline. Trimming removed 8 bases from V and 5 bases from J, with 13 bases in between. There are 13 residues in the CDR3. The CDR3 DNA follows: TGTGCCAGCGGAGGACAGCCTCACAATGAGCAGTTCTTC. It specifies CASGGQPHNEQFF.

The chain uses TRBV18 and TRBJ2-7; TRBD2 matches 7 bases. The J segment lost 3 bases and the V segment lost 3 bases, leaving 2 bases of the junction unmatched. The CDR3 has 13 residues. CDR1 and CDR2 (germline): KGHSH, LQKENI. The CDR3 spells CASSPTSSYEQYF. The CDR3 bases are TGTGCCAGCTCACCGACTAGCAGCTACGAGCAGTACTTC.

The genes are TRBV5-4 and TRBJ2-3; 8 bases fit TRBD2. The V gene's germline CDR1 is SGHNT and CDR2 YYREEE (reference sequence). The CDR3 is 16 residues long. With V trimmed by 4 bases and J by 1 base, 8 bases remained unmatched. The CDR3 nucleotides read TGTGCCAGCAGCCCCGGGTTGCGGGAGGGCACAGATACGCAGTATTTT. Protein product: CASSPGLREGTDTQYF. Supplemented by reference TRBV5-4 and TRBJ2-3, the full variable domain reads ETGVTQSPTHLIKTRGQQVTLRCSSQSGHNTVSWYQQALGQGPQFIFQYYREEENGRGNFPPRFSGLQFPNYSSELNVNALELDDSALYLCASSPGLREGTDTQYFGPGTRLTVL.

V usage is TRBV7-9 and J usage is TRBJ2-5; a possible D gene is TRBD1 (5 bases). This CDR3 spans 13 amino acids. V lost 3 bases and J 5 bases, leaving 10 bases between the germline ends. Germline V CDR1 and CDR2: SEHNR, FQNEAQ (reference sequence). CDR3 in DNA: TGTGCCAGCAGCTTGTACAGGTGGGAGACCCAGTACTTC. Translated: CASSLYRWETQYF.

The chain combines TRBV9 with TRBJ1-3; D is ambiguous. The CDR3 spans 16 residues. Trimming stripped 0 bases from V and 1 base from J, with 11 bases between. In germline, CDR1 is SGDLS, CDR2 YYNGEE. The DNA for the CDR3 is TGTGCCAGCAGCGTAGTGGGAGGAGGGTCTGGAAACACCATATATTTT. This sequence encodes CASSVVGGGSGNTIYF.

This clone was detected a few times. J is TRBJ1-1 and V is TRBV2, with D perhaps matching TRBD1 (5 bases). Germline V lookup: CDR1 SNHLY, CDR2 FYNNEI. The CDR3 extends over 10 amino acids. The V and J ends lost 9 bases and 11 bases respectively, with 13 bases between them. The CDR3 DNA sequence: TGTGCCAGGGTAGGACAATGGGCTTTCTTT. Translation gives CARVGQWAFF.

A few counts support this clone. The chain has TRBV27 and TRBJ2-7; tentative D call: TRBD1 (6 bases). The CDR3 totals 16 residues. The germline V and J ends were trimmed by 5 bases and 5 bases, with 22 bases remaining between them. Germline values: CDR1 MNHEY, CDR2 SMNVEV (reference sequence). The DNA for the CDR3 is TGTGCCAGCAGTCCGGCCGGTAGCAGGGGACCCAACGAGCAGTACTTC. This sequence encodes CASSPAGSRGPNEQYF.

This chain connects TRBV5-8 to TRBJ1-2; D not certain. The germline V gene has CDR1 SGHTS and CDR2 YDEGEE. This CDR3 spans 16 amino acids. The V gene lost 1 base and the J gene lost 0 bases, with 13 bases spanning the gap. CDR3 amino acids: CASSLLTFISNYGYTF. CDR3 sequence (DNA): TGTGCCAGCAGCTTGTTAACATTCATATCTAACTATGGCTACACCTTC. Filled out from reference TRBV5-8 and TRBJ1-2, the complete variable domain reads EAGVTQSPTHLIKTRGQQATLRCSPISGHTSVYWYQQALGLGLQFLLWYDEGEERNRGNFPPRFSGRQFPNYSSELNVNALELEDSALYLCASSLLTFISNYGYTFGSGTRLTVV.

The CDR3 DNA follows: TGTGCCAGCAGACCAACCAATCCCCGAAACCGAGGGTCGAGTCTCGGCTACACCTTC. Translating it yields CASRPTNPRNRGSSLGYTF. V is TRBV27 and J is TRBJ1-2, with D unresolved. CDR1 MNHEY and CDR2 SMNVEV come from the germline V gene (reference sequence). With 6 bases removed from V and 8 bases from J, the gap between germline ends came to 34 bases. The CDR3 length is 19 residues.

The chain uses TRBV7-9 and TRBJ2-1; 15 nucleotides line up with TRBD2. CDR3 length equals 18 residues. Germline V lookup: CDR1 SEHNR, CDR2 FQNEAQ (reference sequence). The CDR3 is CVQSRGDGTSGRRDEQFF. CDR3 DNA: TGTGTTCAATCGCGAGGGGACGGGACTAGCGGGAGGAGGGATGAGCAGTTCTTC. Full variable domain (rest looked up from reference TRBV7-9 and TRBJ2-1): DTGVSQNPRHKITKRGQNVTFRCDPISEHNRLYWYRQTLGQGPEFLTYFQNEAQLEKSRLLSDRFSAERPKGSFSTLEIQRTEQGDSAMYLCVQSRGDGTSGRRDEQFFGPGTRLTVL.